One and the same sample provided the 28 T cell receptor beta chains below, sequenced in a study of OX40 agonist ivuxolimab in advanced cancers. The table came from immunoSEQ multiplex PCR; TCRdb's copy has only in-frame clones and leaves some out. The repertoire includes approximately 52,000 clones, roughly 85% of them detected once, and around 9% sits in the top ten. The source material was CD4+ or CD8+ T cells sorted from blood, sampled in a trial of the OX40 agonist ivuxolimab. These TCRs come from an adult with an advanced solid tumor such as melanoma, head and neck, liver or kidney cancer.

V usage is TRBV11-2 and J usage is TRBJ2-1; TRBD1 matches at 7 bases. The CDR3 contains 14 residues. CDR1 and CDR2 from the germline V gene are SGHAT and FQNNGV. Trimming took 6 bases from V and 8 from J; bases not matched to a gene: 10. Here the CDR3 reads CASRRHRGTDEQFF. CDR3 sequence (DNA): TGTGCCAGCAGACGACATCGTGGGACAGATGAGCAGTTCTTC.

The J gene is TRBJ1-5, the V gene TRBV11-3; D is unclear. The CDR3 has 12 amino acids. V dropped 1 base and J dropped 11 bases, with 9 bases sitting between them. Germline V lookup: CDR1 SGHNT, CDR2 YENEEA. The CDR3 loop is CASSLARGAQHF. Written as DNA, the CDR3 is TGTGCCAGCAGCTTAGCGCGGGGAGCCCAGCATTTT.

V is TRBV30 and J is TRBJ2-7, with D unresolved. With 4 bases removed from V and 0 bases from J, the gap between germline ends came to 19 bases. The CDR3 loop spans 16 amino acids. Germline V gives CDR1 GTSNPN, CDR2 SVGIG (reference sequence). CDR3 amino acids: CAWTPRAGRFSYEQYF. CDR3 in DNA: TGTGCCTGGACCCCAAGGGCAGGCAGATTCTCCTACGAGCAGTACTTC.

This clone was recorded only once. The chain recombines TRBV5-1 with TRBJ2-5, with 9 bases identical to TRBD1. The germline gives CDR1 SGHRS, CDR2 YFSETQ. Trimming at V came to 4 bases and at J to 4 bases, leaving 5 bases not matched to a gene. CDR3 length: 14 residues. The CDR3 spells CASSRQGEAETQYF. CDR3 DNA: TGCGCCAGCAGCAGACAGGGGGAGGCAGAGACCCAGTACTTC.

This clone was recorded a few times. The V gene is TRBV5-1, the J gene TRBJ1-5; TRBD1 aligns across 8 bases. The CDR3 is 14 residues long. Germline loops: CDR1 SGHRS, CDR2 YFSETQ. V lost 0 bases to trimming and J lost 5 bases; unmatched junction nucleotides: 1. The CDR3 region has the DNA TGCGCCAGCAGCTTGGCAGGGGGCGATCAGCCCCAGCATTTT. Protein sequence: CASSLAGGDQPQHF.

This clone was seen only once. The V gene is TRBV6-1, the J gene TRBJ2-1; TRBD2 agrees at 8 bases. The ends lost 1 base at V and 3 bases at J; junction bases unmatched: 2. The CDR3 length is 15 residues. Germline-derived CDR1 and CDR2 are MNHNS and SASEGT. The CDR3 DNA is TGTGCCAGCAGTGAAGAACTAGCGGACTACAATGAGCAGTTCTTC. Protein sequence: CASSEELADYNEQFF.

This clone is a singleton in its sample. V usage is TRBV29-1 and J usage is TRBJ2-1; no firm D call. V was trimmed by 7 bases and J by 0 bases, leaving 13 bases between them. The CDR3 has 14 amino acids. Germline CDR1 is SQVTM and CDR2 is ANQGSEA. This chain's CDR3 is CSAESAASYNEQFF. In nucleotides, the CDR3 is TGCAGCGCCGAATCCGCCGCCTCCTACAATGAGCAGTTCTTC.

The table lists this clone with a few counts. The chain is built from TRBV2 and TRBJ2-3, with 12 nucleotides matching TRBD2. Unmatched junction bases numbered 6, after V lost 4 bases and J lost 4 bases. This CDR3 contains 16 residues. Germline CDR1 and CDR2: SNHLY and FYNNEI. The CDR3 loop is CASSVRLAGAADTQYF. CDR3 coding DNA: TGTGCCAGCAGTGTAAGACTAGCGGGAGCCGCAGATACGCAGTATTTT.

The chain links TRBV30 to TRBJ2-2; 8 bases are shared with TRBD1. The J segment lost 7 bases and the V segment lost 3 bases, leaving 7 bases of the junction unmatched. Germline CDR1 and CDR2: GTSNPN and SVGIG (reference sequence). The CDR3 runs to 14 residues. For the CDR3, the DNA is TGTGCCTGGAGCCCAGGGGGCTGGATCGGGGAGCTGTTTTTT. It encodes CAWSPGGWIGELFF.

The J gene is TRBJ1-5, the V gene TRBV2; 7 nucleotides agree with TRBD1. Germline loops: CDR1 SNHLY, CDR2 FYNNEI. V lost 7 bases and J lost 7; bases outside the gene matches: 10. The CDR3 contains 14 residues. CDR3: CASTTGQPGQPQHF. CDR3 nucleotides: TGTGCCAGCACCACGGGACAGCCGGGGCAGCCCCAGCATTTT.

The genes are TRBV28 and TRBJ1-6; D ambiguous. Looked up from germline, CDR1 is MDHEN and CDR2 is SYDVKM. V was cut by 3 bases and J by 9 bases, with 6 bases left in between. This CDR3 region has 12 residues. The CDR3 is CASSFRASPLHF. CDR3 bases: TGTGCCAGCAGTTTTAGGGCTTCACCCCTCCACTTT.

This rearrangement joins TRBV27 to TRBJ1-5, with D maybe TRBD1 (5 bases). Germline CDR1 and CDR2: MNHEY and SMNVEV (reference sequence). CDR3 length equals 15 residues. Trimming left V 8 bases short and J 7 bases short, with 21 bases between. The chain's CDR3 is CASGRPRDLGQPQHF. Here the CDR3 DNA reads TGTGCCAGCGGGAGGCCGCGGGACCTCGGGCAGCCCCAGCATTTT.

The chain couples TRBV6-6 to TRBJ1-1; 9 bases agree with TRBD1. Trimming cost V 5 bases and J 4 bases; bases outside gene matches: 11. Germline V lookup: CDR1 MNHNY, CDR2 SVGAGI (reference sequence). CDR3 length equals 16 residues. In DNA, the CDR3 is TGTGCCAGCAGTCTAGGACAGGGGCAAGGAATCACTGAAGCTTTCTTT. This codes for CASSLGQGQGITEAFF.

This rearrangement joins TRBV10-3 to TRBJ2-1; D not certain. Deletions cut 7 bases from V and 3 bases from J, with 10 bases between. Germline V gene lookup returns CDR1 ENHRY and CDR2 SYGVKD. The CDR3 sequence is 13 residues long. The CDR3 loop reads CAITPTDYNEQFF. In DNA form, the CDR3 reads TGTGCCATCACCCCGACGGACTACAATGAGCAGTTCTTC.

This chain joins TRBV7-2 and TRBJ2-7; D possibly uses TRBD1 or TRBD2 (6 bases each). Trimming removed 6 bases at V and 2 bases at J, with 8 bases between. The CDR3 is made up of 12 amino acids. Germline V gene sequence: CDR1 SGHTA, CDR2 FQGNSA. The DNA of the CDR3 is TGTGCCAGCAGGCGGGACACCTACGAGCAGTACTTC. Its protein product is CASRRDTYEQYF.

V and J are TRBV7-3 and TRBJ2-5; D ambiguous. This CDR3 region has 16 residues. Germline CDR1 and CDR2: SGHTA and FQGTGA. V was pared by 4 bases and J by 4 bases, with 19 bases between. CDR3: CASSSRKISWGETQYF. Written as DNA, the CDR3 is TGTGCCAGCAGCTCCCGAAAGATTTCCTGGGGAGAGACCCAGTACTTC. Full variable domain (remainder filled in from reference TRBV7-3 and TRBJ2-5): GAGVSQTPSNKVTEKGKYVELRCDPISGHTALYWYRQSLGQGPEFLIYFQGTGAADDSGLPNDRFFAVRPEGSVSTLKIQRTERGDSAVYLCASSSRKISWGETQYFGPGTRLLVL.

This chain joins TRBV5-1 and TRBJ2-2; 7 bases are shared with TRBD1. Germline V gives CDR1 SGHRS, CDR2 YFSETQ. This CDR3 spans 15 amino acids. V shed 5 bases and J 4 bases; nucleotides not matched to a gene: 8. The CDR3 nucleotides read TGCGCCAGCAGTCCACAGGGGTTGAGCACCGGGGAGCTGTTTTTT. Translated: CASSPQGLSTGELFF.

The J gene is TRBJ2-2, the V gene TRBV19, with a tentative D call TRBD1 (6 bases). This CDR3 spans 11 amino acids. CDR1 and CDR2 (germline): LNHDA, SQIVND (reference sequence). The ends were cut back, 8 bases at V and 7 bases at J, with 8 bases in the middle. The CDR3 nucleotides read TGTGCCAGTCAGGGGTTCGGGGAGCTGTTTTTT. This gives the protein CASQGFGELFF.

The chain carries TRBV2 and TRBJ2-3; D remains unclear. V lost 3 bases and J lost 2, with 9 bases in between. The CDR3 runs to 14 residues. Germline lookup yields CDR1 SNHLY and CDR2 FYNNEI. Written as DNA, the CDR3 is TGTGCCAGCAGTGACAGTACCTCCACAGATACGCAGTATTTT. Its translation: CASSDSTSTDTQYF.

This chain uses TRBV2 with TRBJ2-5; TRBD1 matches at 8 bases. The V segment lost 4 bases and the J segment 2 bases; nucleotides outside the gene matches: 6. The CDR3 has 15 amino acids. Looked up from germline, CDR1 is SNHLY and CDR2 is FYNNEI. CDR3 bases: TGTGCCAGCAGTGTGGACAGGGCGGGTCAAGAGACCCAGTACTTC. This gives the protein CASSVDRAGQETQYF.

The rearrangement joins TRBV5-1 to TRBJ1-1, with a tentative D call TRBD1 (6 bases). The CDR3 extends over 15 amino acids. V dropped 4 bases and J dropped 5 bases, with 18 bases sitting between them. CDR1 and CDR2 from the germline V gene are SGHRS and YFSETQ. The CDR3, as DNA: TGCGCCAGCAGCCCCGAGTGGGGGCGTGTGACTGAAGCTTTCTTT. The encoded protein is CASSPEWGRVTEAFF.

The chain employs TRBV18 and TRBJ2-5; D is undetermined. The V gene's germline CDR1 is KGHSH and CDR2 LQKENI. V was cut by 2 bases and J by 6 bases, with 13 bases left in between. CDR3 length: 14 amino acids. The CDR3 here is CASSPESRRQTQYF. In DNA, the CDR3 is TGTGCCAGCTCACCAGAATCTCGAAGGCAGACCCAGTACTTC. The complete variable domain, with remaining parts taken from reference TRBV18 and TRBJ2-5, reads NAGVMQNPRHLVRRRGQEARLRCSPMKGHSHVYWYRQLPEEGLKFMVYLQKENIIDESGMPKERFSAEFPKEGPSILRIQQVVRGDSAAYFCASSPESRRQTQYFGPGTRLLVL.

This rearrangement joins TRBV7-8 to TRBJ2-7, with D possibly matching TRBD1 (6 bases). CDR3 size: 15 residues. Looked up from germline, CDR1 is SGHVS and CDR2 is FQNEAQ. V lost 1 base and J 3 bases, leaving 13 bases between the germline ends. The CDR3 reads CASSLGTANYYEQYF. As DNA, the CDR3 is TGTGCCAGCAGCTTAGGGACAGCTAATTACTACGAGCAGTACTTC.

This clone was detected once. The chain is built from TRBV18 and TRBJ1-1, with D possibly matching TRBD1 (5 bases). Germline CDR1 and CDR2: KGHSH and LQKENI. The CDR3 sequence is 14 residues long. Deletions cut 5 bases from V and 3 bases from J, with 13 bases between. The CDR3 sequence is CASSSQRGDTEAFF. CDR3 bases: TGTGCCAGCTCAAGCCAGAGAGGGGACACTGAAGCTTTCTTT.

The genes are TRBV6-1 and TRBJ2-1, with TRBD1 as a possible D gene (6 bases). This CDR3 has 16 amino acids. V was shortened by 0 bases and J by 7 bases, with 16 bases between the two germline ends. Germline V gives CDR1 MNHNS, CDR2 SASEGT. The CDR3 loop is CASSEAPAQGRNEQFF. The CDR3 DNA is TGTGCCAGCAGTGAAGCCCCCGCACAGGGCAGGAATGAGCAGTTCTTC.

The chain carries TRBV19 and TRBJ1-5, with D tentatively TRBD1 (6 bases). CDR3 length equals 14 residues. V gave up 6 bases and J gave up 9 bases, with 18 bases separating them. Germline V gene lookup returns CDR1 LNHDA and CDR2 SQIVND (reference sequence). The CDR3, as DNA: TGTGCCAGTAGCGACCAGGGGAATTCCTCGCCCCAGCATTTT. It codes for CASSDQGNSSPQHF.

J is TRBJ2-5 and V is TRBV7-3; D remains ambiguous. V shed 4 bases and J shed 1 base, with 4 bases lying between them. The length of the CDR3 is 12 residues. Germline V lookup: CDR1 SGHTA, CDR2 FQGTGA. The chain's CDR3 is CASSSFQETQYF. CDR3 sequence (DNA): TGTGCCAGCAGCTCCTTCCAAGAGACCCAGTACTTC.

V and J are TRBV19 and TRBJ2-7; D might be TRBD1 or TRBD2, each matching 5 bases. V was pared by 3 bases and J by 1 base, with 13 bases between. The V gene's germline CDR1 is LNHDA and CDR2 SQIVND (reference sequence). The CDR3 is made up of 15 amino acids. The CDR3 DNA reads TGTGCCAGTAGTATCGGCGGTGGGGGTTCCTACGAGCAGTACTTC. Protein product: CASSIGGGGSYEQYF. Filled out from reference TRBV19 and TRBJ2-7, the complete variable domain reads DGGITQSPKYLFRKEGQNVTLSCEQNLNHDAMYWYRQDPGQGLRLIYYSQIVNDFQKGDIAEGYSVSREKKESFPLTVTSAQKNPTAFYLCASSIGGGGSYEQYFGPGTRLTVT.